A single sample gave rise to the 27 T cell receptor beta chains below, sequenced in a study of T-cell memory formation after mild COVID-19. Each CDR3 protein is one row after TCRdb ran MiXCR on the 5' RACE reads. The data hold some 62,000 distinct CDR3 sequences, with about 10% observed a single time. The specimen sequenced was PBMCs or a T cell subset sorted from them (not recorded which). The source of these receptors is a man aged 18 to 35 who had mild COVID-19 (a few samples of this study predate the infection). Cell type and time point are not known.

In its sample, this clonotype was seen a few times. CDR3 sequence (DNA): TGCGCCAGCAGCTTCGGACGGTCTAATGAAAAACTGTTTTTT. The encoded protein is CASSFGRSNEKLFF. The chain couples TRBV5-1 to TRBJ1-4, with D uncertain. The V and J ends lost 2 bases and 3 bases respectively, with 8 bases between them. Per the germline V gene, CDR1 is SGHRS and CDR2 is YFSETQ. The CDR3 spans 14 residues.

This CDR3 is CASALDRRYGYTF. DNA of the CDR3: TGTGCTAGTGCTCTCGACCGACGTTATGGCTACACCTTC. The chain carries TRBV12-5 and TRBJ1-2; D is undetermined. The V gene's germline CDR1 is LGHNT and CDR2 FRNRAP. This CDR3 comprises 13 residues. V lost 7 bases and J 5 bases, leaving 14 bases between the germline ends.

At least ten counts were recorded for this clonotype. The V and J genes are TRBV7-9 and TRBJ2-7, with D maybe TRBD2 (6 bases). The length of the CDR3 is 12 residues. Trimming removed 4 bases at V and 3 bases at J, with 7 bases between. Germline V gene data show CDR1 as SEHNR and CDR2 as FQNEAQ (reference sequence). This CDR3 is CASSWGGYEQYV. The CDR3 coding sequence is TGTGCCAGCAGCTGGGGAGGCTACGAGCAGTACGTC.

The CDR3 region is CSASRDPMIVNEQFF. DNA of the CDR3: TGCAGTGCTAGCCGGGACCCAATGATCGTCAATGAGCAGTTCTTC. The rearrangement links TRBV20-1 to TRBJ2-1; D tentatively reads TRBD1 or TRBD2 (5 bases each). The CDR3 sequence is 15 residues long. The germline gives CDR1 DFQATT, CDR2 SNEGSKA (reference sequence). V lost 3 bases and J lost 6, with 18 bases in between.

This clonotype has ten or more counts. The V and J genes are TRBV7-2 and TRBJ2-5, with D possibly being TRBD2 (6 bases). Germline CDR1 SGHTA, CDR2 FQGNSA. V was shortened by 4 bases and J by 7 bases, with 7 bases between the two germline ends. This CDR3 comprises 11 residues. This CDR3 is CASSSEGTQYF. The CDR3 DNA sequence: TGTGCCAGCAGCTCGGAGGGGACCCAGTACTTC.

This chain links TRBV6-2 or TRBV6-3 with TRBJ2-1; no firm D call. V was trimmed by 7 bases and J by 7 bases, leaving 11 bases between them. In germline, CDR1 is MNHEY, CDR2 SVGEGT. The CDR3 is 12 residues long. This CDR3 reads CASTLGGNEQFF. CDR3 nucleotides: TGTGCCAGCACCCTGGGTGGAAATGAGCAGTTCTTC.

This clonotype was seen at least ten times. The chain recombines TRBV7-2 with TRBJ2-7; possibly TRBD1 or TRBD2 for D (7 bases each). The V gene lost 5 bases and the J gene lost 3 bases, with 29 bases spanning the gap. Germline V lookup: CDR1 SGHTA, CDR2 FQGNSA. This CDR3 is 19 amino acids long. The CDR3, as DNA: TGTGCCAGCAGCCCCGGGGGGAGGGGGCTTGGGGAGGCCGTCTACGAGCAGTACTTC. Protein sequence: CASSPGGRGLGEAVYEQYF.

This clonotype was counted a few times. The CDR3 DNA follows: TGTGCCAGCTCAACAGGGTCGAACACTGAAGCTTTCTTT. Translation: CASSTGSNTEAFF. The gene calls are TRBV18 and TRBJ1-1; possible D gene TRBD1, 6 bases. V shed 5 bases and J shed 1 base, with 8 bases lying between them. The CDR3 consists of 13 residues. CDR1 and CDR2 from the germline V gene are KGHSH and LQKENI. Complete variable domain (other parts from reference TRBV18 and TRBJ1-1): NAGVMQNPRHLVRRRGQEARLRCSPMKGHSHVYWYRQLPEEGLKFMVYLQKENIIDESGMPKERFSAEFPKEGPSILRIQQVVRGDSAAYFCASSTGSNTEAFFGQGTRLTVV.

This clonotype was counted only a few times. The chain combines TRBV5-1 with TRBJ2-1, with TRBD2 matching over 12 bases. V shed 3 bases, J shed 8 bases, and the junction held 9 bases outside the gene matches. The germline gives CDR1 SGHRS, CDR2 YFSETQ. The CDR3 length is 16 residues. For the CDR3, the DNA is TGCGCCAGCAGCTCCACTCCTAGCGGGGGGGTCGATGAGCAGTTCTTC. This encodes CASSSTPSGGVDEQFF.

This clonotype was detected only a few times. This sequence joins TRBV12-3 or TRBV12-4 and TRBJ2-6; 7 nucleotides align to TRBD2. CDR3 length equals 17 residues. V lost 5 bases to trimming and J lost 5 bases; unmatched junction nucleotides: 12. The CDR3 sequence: CASSPGEGKWRANVLTF. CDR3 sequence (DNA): TGTGCCAGCAGTCCGGGGGAGGGAAAGTGGAGGGCCAACGTCCTGACTTTC.

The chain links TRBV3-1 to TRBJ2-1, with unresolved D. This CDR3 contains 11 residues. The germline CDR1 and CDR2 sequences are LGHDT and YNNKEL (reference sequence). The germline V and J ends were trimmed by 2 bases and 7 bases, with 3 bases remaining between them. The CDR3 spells CASSQRNEQFF. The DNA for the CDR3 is TGTGCCAGCAGCCAACGTAATGAGCAGTTCTTC.

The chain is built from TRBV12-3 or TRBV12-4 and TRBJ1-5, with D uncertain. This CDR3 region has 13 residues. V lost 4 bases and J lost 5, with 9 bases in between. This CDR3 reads CASSWGDHQPQHF. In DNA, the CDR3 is TGTGCCAGCAGTTGGGGAGATCATCAGCCCCAGCATTTT.

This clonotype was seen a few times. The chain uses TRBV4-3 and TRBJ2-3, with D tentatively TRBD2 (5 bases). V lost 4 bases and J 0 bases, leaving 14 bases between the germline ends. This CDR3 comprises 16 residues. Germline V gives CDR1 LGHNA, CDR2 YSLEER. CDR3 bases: TGCGCCAGCAGCCTGAGGCTTGGCGGGAGCACAGATACGCAGTATTTT. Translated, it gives CASSLRLGGSTDTQYF.

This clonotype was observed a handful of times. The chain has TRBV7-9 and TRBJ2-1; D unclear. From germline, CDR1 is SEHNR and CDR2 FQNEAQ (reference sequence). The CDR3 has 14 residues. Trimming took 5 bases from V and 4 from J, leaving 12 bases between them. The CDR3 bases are TGTGCCAGCAGCCATACCGAGAAGTACAATGAGCAGTTCTTC. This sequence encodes CASSHTEKYNEQFF.

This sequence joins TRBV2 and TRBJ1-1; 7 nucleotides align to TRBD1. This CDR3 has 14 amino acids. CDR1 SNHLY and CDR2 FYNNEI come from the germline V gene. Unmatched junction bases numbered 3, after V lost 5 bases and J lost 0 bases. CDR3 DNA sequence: TGTGCCAGCAGTCCGGGACAGTTGAACACTGAAGCTTTCTTT. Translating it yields CASSPGQLNTEAFF.

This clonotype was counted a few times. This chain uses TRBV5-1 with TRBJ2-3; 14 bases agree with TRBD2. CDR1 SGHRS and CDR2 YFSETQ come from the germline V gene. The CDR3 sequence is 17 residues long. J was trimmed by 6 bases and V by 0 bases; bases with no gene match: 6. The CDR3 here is CASSLGLAGGPADTQYF. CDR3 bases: TGCGCCAGCAGCTTGGGACTAGCGGGGGGGCCAGCGGATACGCAGTATTTT. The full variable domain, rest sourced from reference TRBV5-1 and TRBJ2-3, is KAGVTQTPRYLIKTRGQQVTLSCSPISGHRSVSWYQQTPGQGLQFLFEYFSETQRNKGNFPGRFSGRQFSNSRSEMNVSTLELGDSALYLCASSLGLAGGPADTQYFGPGTRLTVL.

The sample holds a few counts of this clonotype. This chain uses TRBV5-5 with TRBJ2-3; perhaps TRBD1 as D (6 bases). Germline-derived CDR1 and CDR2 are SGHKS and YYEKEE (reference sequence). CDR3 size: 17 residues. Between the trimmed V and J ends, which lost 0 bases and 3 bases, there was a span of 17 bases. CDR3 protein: CASSLGVGTGFTDTQYF. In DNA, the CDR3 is TGTGCCAGCAGCTTGGGGGTCGGTACAGGGTTTACAGATACGCAGTATTTT.

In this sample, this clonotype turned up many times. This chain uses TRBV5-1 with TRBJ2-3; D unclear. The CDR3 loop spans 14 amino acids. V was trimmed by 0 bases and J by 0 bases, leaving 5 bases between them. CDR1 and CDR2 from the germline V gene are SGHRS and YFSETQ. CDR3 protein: CASSLGASTDTQYF. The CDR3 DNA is TGCGCCAGCAGCTTGGGAGCTAGCACAGATACGCAGTATTTT.

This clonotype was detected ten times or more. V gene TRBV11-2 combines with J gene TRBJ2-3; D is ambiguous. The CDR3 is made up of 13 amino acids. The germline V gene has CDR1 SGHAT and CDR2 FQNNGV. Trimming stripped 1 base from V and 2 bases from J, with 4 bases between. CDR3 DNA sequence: TGTGCCAGCAGCTTAGGTTCCACAGATACGCAGTATTTT. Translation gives CASSLGSTDTQYF.

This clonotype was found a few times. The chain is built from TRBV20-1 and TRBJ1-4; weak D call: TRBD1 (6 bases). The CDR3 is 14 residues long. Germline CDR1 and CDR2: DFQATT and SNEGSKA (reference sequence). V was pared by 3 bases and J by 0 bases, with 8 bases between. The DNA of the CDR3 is TGCAGTGCTAGGGGGACACCAACTAATGAAAAACTGTTTTTT. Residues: CSARGTPTNEKLFF.

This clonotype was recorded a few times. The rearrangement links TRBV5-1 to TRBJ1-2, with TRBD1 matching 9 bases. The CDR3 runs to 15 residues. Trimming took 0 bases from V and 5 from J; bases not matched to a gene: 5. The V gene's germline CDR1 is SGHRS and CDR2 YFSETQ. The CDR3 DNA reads TGCGCCAGCAGCTTGGACAGGGGGCGCGGATATGGCTACACCTTC. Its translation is CASSLDRGRGYGYTF.

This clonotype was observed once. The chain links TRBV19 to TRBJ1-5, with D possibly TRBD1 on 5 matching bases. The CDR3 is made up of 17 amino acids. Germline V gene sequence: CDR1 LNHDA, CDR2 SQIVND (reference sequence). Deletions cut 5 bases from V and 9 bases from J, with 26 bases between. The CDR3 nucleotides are TGTGCCAGTAGTGTCGGGGTGGGGGACGGACCCCCTGGGCCCCAGCATTTT. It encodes CASSVGVGDGPPGPQHF.

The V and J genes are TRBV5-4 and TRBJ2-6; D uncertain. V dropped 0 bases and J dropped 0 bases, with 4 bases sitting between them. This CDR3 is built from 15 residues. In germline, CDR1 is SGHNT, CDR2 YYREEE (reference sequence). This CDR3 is CASSLDFSGANVLTF. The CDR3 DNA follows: TGTGCCAGCAGCTTGGATTTCTCTGGGGCCAACGTCCTGACTTTC.

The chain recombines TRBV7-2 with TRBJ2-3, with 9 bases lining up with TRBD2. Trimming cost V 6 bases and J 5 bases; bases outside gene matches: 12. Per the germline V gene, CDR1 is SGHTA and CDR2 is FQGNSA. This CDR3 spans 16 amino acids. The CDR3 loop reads CASRSSRTSVGDTQYF. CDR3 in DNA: TGTGCCAGCAGATCGTCCCGGACTAGCGTGGGAGATACGCAGTATTTT.

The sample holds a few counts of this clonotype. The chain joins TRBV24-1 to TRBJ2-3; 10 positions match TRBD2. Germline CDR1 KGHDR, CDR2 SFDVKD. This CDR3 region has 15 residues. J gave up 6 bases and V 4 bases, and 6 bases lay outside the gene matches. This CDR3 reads CATSELAGGQDTQYF. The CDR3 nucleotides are TGTGCCACCAGTGAGTTAGCGGGGGGACAGGATACGCAGTATTTT.

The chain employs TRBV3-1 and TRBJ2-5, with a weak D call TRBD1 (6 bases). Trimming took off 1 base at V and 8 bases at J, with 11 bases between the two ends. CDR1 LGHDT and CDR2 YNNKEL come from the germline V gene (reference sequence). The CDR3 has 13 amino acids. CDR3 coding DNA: TGTGCCAGCAGCCAAGGGGCAGGGGAAACCCAGTACTTC. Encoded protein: CASSQGAGETQYF.

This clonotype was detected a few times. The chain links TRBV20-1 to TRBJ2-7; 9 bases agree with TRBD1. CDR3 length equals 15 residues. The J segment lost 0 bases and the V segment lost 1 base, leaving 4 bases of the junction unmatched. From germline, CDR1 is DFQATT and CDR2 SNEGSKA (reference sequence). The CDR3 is CSARAMGQGSYEQYF. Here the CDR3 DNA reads TGCAGTGCTAGAGCTATGGGACAGGGCTCCTACGAGCAGTACTTC.